This TCR beta chain comes out of a study of T cells in Graves' hyperthyroidism and ophthalmopathy. It was RNA transcripts that yielded the amplified TCR beta CDR3 regions. First-round RT-PCR targeting the TCR CDR3 was performed with the HTBI primer set. One entry per CDR3 protein results from TCRdb running MiXCR on the multiplex PCR reads. The data show 300,000 to 500,000 distinct CDR3 sequences, around an eighth seen once. In the ophthalmopathy cohort, Clinical Activity Score was at least 3, NOSPECS grade at least 4, and duration under 3 months. Germline CDR1 and CDR2: MNHNS and SASEGT. With V trimmed by 6 bases and J by 5 bases, 9 bases remained unmatched. This CDR3 has 15 amino acids.

The source is a man aged 45-65 years with Graves' ophthalmopathy. Sequenced material: blood. The chain combines TRBV6-1 with TRBJ2-2; 7 bases fit TRBD1. In DNA form, the CDR3 reads TGTGCCAGCAGACCACCGGGACAGAGGACCGGGGAGCTGTTTTTT. This translates into CASRPPGQRTGELFF.